The 20 T cell receptor beta chains given below trace back to one sample, sequenced in a study of CD8+CD57+ T cells in acquired aplastic anemia. CDR3 and TCR beta VDJ profiling relied on genomic DNA as the template. MiXCR was run by TCRdb on the reads, yielding one entry per CDR3 protein. Among 450,000 to 550,000 distinct CDR3 sequences, 25% to 40% were seen once, and the ten largest hold 0.8% to 0.85%. Individuals selected for sequencing had exhibited CD8+CD57+ cell expansion on flow cytometry. The sequenced sample was sorted CD4+, CD8+, or CD8+CD57+ T cells (not recorded which) from PBMCs. These TCRs come from a human donor with aplastic anemia.

The genes are TRBV10-3 and TRBJ2-5; D is unresolved. Germline V gives CDR1 ENHRY, CDR2 SYGVKD. The V and J ends lost 6 bases and 0 bases respectively, with 8 bases between them. The CDR3 contains 13 residues. The CDR3 region is CAISDVYQETQYF. CDR3 nucleotide sequence: TGTGCCATCAGCGACGTTTACCAAGAGACCCAGTACTTC.

This clonotype turned up a few times. The chain combines TRBV30 with TRBJ1-2; 9 bases match TRBD1. Germline V gene lookup returns CDR1 GTSNPN and CDR2 SVGIG (reference sequence). Unmatched junction bases numbered 7, after V lost 7 bases and J lost 4 bases. The CDR3 has 13 amino acids. In nucleotides, the CDR3 is TGTGCCTCCATTGGGGGACAGGGCTATGGCTACACCTTC. Translation: CASIGGQGYGYTF.

In this sample, this clonotype turned up once. This sequence joins TRBV20-1 and TRBJ2-3; D not certain. The J call is doubtful: the DNA matches TRBJ1-5 better. The germline V gene encodes CDR1 DFQATT and CDR2 SNEGSKA (reference sequence). This CDR3 spans 14 amino acids. CDR3 DNA: TGCAGTGCTAATAGCGGCCTTTCCCAAGGTACGCAGCATTTT. Its protein product is CSANSGLSQGTQHF.

This clonotype was detected ten times or more. A junction boundary mismatches the germline segment, possibly from a read error. The chain is built from TRBV29-1 and TRBJ1-1; D remains unclear. The CDR3 has 10 residues. Germline V gene sequence: CDR1 SQVTM, CDR2 ANQGSEA. The CDR3 nucleotides read TGCAGCGCCTGGAACAGTGAAGCTTTCTTT. Amino acid sequence: CSAWNSEAFF.

In its sample, this clonotype was seen a few times. At one of its ends the junction is not consistent with the germline gene, which may arise from a read error. The chain carries TRBV29-1 and TRBJ1-2, with a weak D call TRBD1 (5 bases). The germline CDR1 and CDR2 sequences are SQVTM and ANQGSEA. This CDR3 spans 11 amino acids. CDR3 region: CSVEDSHVATF. In nucleotides, the CDR3 is TGCAGCGTCGAAGACAGCCACGTGGCCACCTTC. Complete variable domain (other parts from reference TRBV29-1 and TRBJ1-2): SAVISQKPSRDICQRGTSLTIQCQVDSQVTMMFWYRQQPGQSLTLIATANQGSEATYESGFVIDKFPISRPNLTFSTLTVSNMSPEDSSIYLCSVEDSHVATFGSGTRLTVV.

The rearrangement links TRBV9 to TRBJ1-2; TRBD1 is a possible D gene (5 bases). Looked up from germline, CDR1 is SGDLS and CDR2 is YYNGEE. This CDR3 region has 17 residues. Trimming removed 5 bases at V and 6 bases at J, with 26 bases between. For the CDR3, the DNA is TGTGCCAGCAGGGGACTGGGGCGGGGGATCGGATCCGATGGCTACACCTTC. It specifies CASRGLGRGIGSDGYTF.

At least ten counts were recorded for this clonotype. This sequence joins TRBV7-9 and TRBJ2-5, with 10 bases aligning to TRBD2. The CDR3 contains 13 residues. Germline CDR1 and CDR2: SEHNR and FQNEAQ (reference sequence). J lost 9 bases, V lost 4 bases, and 5 bases had no gene match. CDR3 protein: CASSSQREGSQYF. CDR3 nucleotide sequence: TGTGCCAGCAGCTCTCAGCGGGAGGGCTCCCAGTACTTC.

The gene calls are TRBV10-3 and TRBJ1-1; possibly TRBD1 for D (6 bases). The V and J ends lost 9 bases and 7 bases respectively, with 18 bases between them. The CDR3 runs 13 residues. Germline CDR1 is ENHRY and CDR2 is SYGVKD. CDR3 nucleotides: TGTGCCATAAGGGACATGAGTCTTAGTGAAGCTTTCTTT. Its translation: CAIRDMSLSEAFF.

The genes are TRBV13 and TRBJ1-1; D unclear. Trimming took 5 bases from V and 0 from J, leaving 19 bases between them. This CDR3 has 17 residues. Germline CDR1 and CDR2: PRHDT and FYEKMQ (reference sequence). The CDR3 DNA is TGTGCCAGCAGCCAACGTTATCGACGGCAGATGAACACTGAAGCTTTCTTT. Protein product: CASSQRYRRQMNTEAFF.

The chain combines TRBV14 with TRBJ2-3; a possible D gene is TRBD1 (5 bases). The CDR3 totals 14 residues. Germline CDR1 is SGHDN and CDR2 is FVKESK. With 4 bases removed from V and 6 bases from J, the gap between germline ends came to 14 bases. CDR3 nucleotides: TGTGCCAGCAGCCGATATCTGGGGCTGGATACGCAGTATTTT. It translates to CASSRYLGLDTQYF. The whole variable domain, filled in from reference TRBV14 and TRBJ2-3, reads EAGVTQFPSHSVIEKGQTVTLRCDPISGHDNLYWYRRVMGKEIKFLLHFVKESKQDESGMPNNRFLAERTGGTYSTLKVQPAELEDSGVYFCASSRYLGLDTQYFGPGTRLTVL.

Worth noting for this clonotype: With a much larger clone just one base away, this may be a read error. The chain joins TRBV7-8 to TRBJ1-6; 9 positions agree with TRBD1. J gave up 8 bases and V 0 bases, and 5 bases lay outside the gene matches. The CDR3 extends over 16 amino acids. Germline values: CDR1 SGHVS, CDR2 FQNEAQ. CDR3 in amino acids: CASSLARDRVHSPLHF. For the CDR3, the DNA is TGTGCCAGCAGCTTAGCCAGGGACAGGGTTCATTCACCCCTCCACTTT.

This chain uses TRBV20-1 with TRBJ1-1, with D possibly matching TRBD1 (5 bases). The V end was cut by 3 bases, the J end by 1 base, with 12 bases between. The CDR3 is made up of 14 amino acids. Germline V lookup: CDR1 DFQATT, CDR2 SNEGSKA (reference sequence). This chain's CDR3 is CSASGGTPNTEAFF. For the CDR3, the DNA is TGCAGTGCTAGTGGGGGGACCCCGAACACTGAAGCTTTCTTT.

The chain combines TRBV19 with TRBJ1-5, with D unresolved. V lost 5 bases to trimming and J lost 3 bases, with 20 bases between them. Germline V lookup: CDR1 LNHDA, CDR2 SQIVND (reference sequence). The CDR3 is 17 amino acids. The CDR3 sequence is CASSPPPDGVSNQPQHF. DNA of the CDR3: TGTGCCAGTAGTCCACCACCCGACGGGGTCTCCAATCAGCCCCAGCATTTT.

The rearrangement links TRBV30 to TRBJ1-6; a weak D match, TRBD1 (5 bases). Trimming removed 3 bases at V and 6 bases at J, with 12 bases between. From germline, CDR1 is GTSNPN and CDR2 SVGIG (reference sequence). This CDR3 comprises 14 residues. In DNA, the CDR3 is TGTGCCTGGAGCCTAGGGGCAAGTAATTCACCCCTCCACTTT. It encodes CAWSLGASNSPLHF.

There are many counts of this clonotype. The chain carries TRBV10-1 and TRBJ1-6; D gene uncertain. The CDR3 sequence is 13 residues long. Germline V gene sequence: CDR1 WNHNN, CDR2 SYGVQD (reference sequence). The ends were cut back, 2 bases at V and 10 bases at J, with 9 bases in the middle. The CDR3 DNA is TGCGCCAGCAGTGAGAATCGGGCGTCACCCCTCCACTTT. Translation: CASSENRASPLHF.

Concerning this clonotype: It is likely a read error, because the conserved phenylalanine at the end of the CDR3 is missing. The rearrangement joins TRBV2 to TRBJ1-1, with D uncertain. The V end was cut by 2 bases, the J end by 11 bases, with 15 bases between. The CDR3 contains 13 residues. From germline, CDR1 is SNHLY and CDR2 FYNNEI. The CDR3 loop reads CASSELECARAFL. The CDR3 region has the DNA TGTGCCAGCAGTGAACTCGAGTGCGCTCGGGCTTTCCTT.

This rearrangement joins TRBV20-1 to TRBJ2-7; no clear D gene. From germline, CDR1 is DFQATT and CDR2 SNEGSKA (reference sequence). Trimming removed 0 bases at V and 7 bases at J, with 10 bases between. The CDR3 is 12 residues long. The CDR3 spells CSARDEVDEQYF. DNA for the CDR3: TGCAGTGCTAGAGACGAGGTCGATGAGCAGTACTTC.

This clonotype was found a few times. The CDR3 DNA sequence: TGTGCCAGTAGTATAAAACTAGTGTTTATCAATGAGCAGTTCTTC. Protein: CASSIKLVFINEQFF. This chain links TRBV19 with TRBJ2-1, with TRBD2 as a possible D gene (5 bases). Germline CDR1 is LNHDA and CDR2 is SQIVND (reference sequence). V was trimmed by 2 bases and J by 6 bases, leaving 14 bases between them. This CDR3 is 15 amino acids long.

The chain combines TRBV6-1 with TRBJ2-2; D call uncertain. Per germline, CDR1 MNHNS and CDR2 SASEGT. Trimming cost V 0 bases and J 9 bases, with 8 bases left between them. The CDR3 is 13 residues long. The CDR3: CASSEAGQWELFF. The CDR3, as DNA: TGTGCCAGCAGTGAAGCGGGTCAGTGGGAGCTGTTTTTT.

This chain links TRBV6-1 with TRBJ2-7, with D unresolved. The germline V and J ends were trimmed by 0 bases and 3 bases, with 6 bases remaining between them. CDR3 length: 13 residues. In germline, CDR1 is MNHNS, CDR2 SASEGT. The CDR3 is CASSEAPDYEQYF. The CDR3 region has the DNA TGTGCCAGCAGTGAAGCCCCGGACTACGAGCAGTACTTC.